The 17 T cell receptor beta chains below all came from one sample that was sequenced in a study of a mutant IDH1 vaccine in newly diagnosed glioma. Sequenced by immunoSEQ multiplex PCR; TCRdb stores in-frame clones only, minus some. The table shows under 150,000 clones, with roughly 78% occurring only once. Which antigens these TCRs recognize remains unknown. As for time point: week 11, during vaccination. All doses held 300 ug of mutant IDH1 20-mer peptide, with topical imiquimod. Source: PBMCs, taken from a glioma patient whose treatment included an IDH1 peptide vaccine. These receptors were collected from a man aged 40-49 years with glioma.

This chain joins TRBV27 and TRBJ1-2; possible D gene TRBD1, 5 bases. CDR1 is MNHEY and CDR2 is SMNVEV in the germline V gene (reference sequence). CDR3 length: 13 residues. Trimming pared 3 bases from V and 8 bases from J, leaving 13 bases between. CDR3 in amino acids: CASSFGPGSGYTF. The CDR3 coding sequence is TGTGCCAGCAGTTTTGGGCCAGGGAGCGGCTACACCTTC.

A few counts support this clone. The rearrangement joins TRBV4-3 to TRBJ1-1, with D uncertain. The ends were cut back, 1 base at V and 4 bases at J, with 13 bases in the middle. CDR3 length: 15 amino acids. CDR1 is LGHNA and CDR2 is YSLEER in the germline V gene. This CDR3 is CASSQVGLLGTEAFF. The CDR3 DNA reads as TGCGCCAGCAGCCAAGTGGGCCTTTTGGGCACTGAAGCTTTCTTT.

The chain joins TRBV7-2 to TRBJ2-7; D gene uncertain. V shed 2 bases and J shed 3 bases, with 11 bases lying between them. This CDR3 is 14 amino acids long. Germline CDR1 is SGHTA and CDR2 is FQGNSA. The CDR3 here is CASSLLSSDYEQYF. CDR3 nucleotide sequence: TGTGCCAGCAGCTTACTTAGTTCGGACTACGAGCAGTACTTC.

The chain recombines TRBV9 with TRBJ2-1; the match to TRBD1 covers 7 bases. Germline values: CDR1 SGDLS, CDR2 YYNGEE. V gave up 4 bases and J gave up 1 base; unmatched junction bases: 5. The CDR3 sequence is 15 residues long. CDR3 DNA sequence: TGTGCCAGCAGCCTCCGGGACAGTTCCTACAATGAGCAGTTCTTC. It encodes CASSLRDSSYNEQFF.

The V and J genes are TRBV7-2 and TRBJ2-5; 12 bases line up with TRBD1. CDR3 length: 14 residues. The germline gives CDR1 SGHTA, CDR2 FQGNSA. Trimming took 6 bases from V and 5 from J; bases not matched to a gene: 4. The CDR3 DNA reads TGTGCCAGCAGACGGGACAGGGGGCTGGAGACCCAGTACTTC. This translates into CASRRDRGLETQYF.

The chain combines TRBV10-1 with TRBJ2-7; 12 bases line up with TRBD2. The CDR3 consists of 16 residues. Per the germline V gene, CDR1 is WNHNN and CDR2 is SYGVQD (reference sequence). The V gene end was trimmed by 8 bases and the J gene end by 6 bases; junction bases not matched to a gene: 14. The CDR3 spells CASLKPPTSGRSEQYF. The CDR3 nucleotides read TGCGCCAGCTTAAAACCCCCGACTAGCGGGAGATCCGAGCAGTACTTC.

The rearrangement uses TRBV7-3 and TRBJ1-2; D call uncertain. Germline lookup yields CDR1 SGHTA and CDR2 FQGTGA. The CDR3 is made up of 13 amino acids. V gave up 5 bases and J gave up 8 bases, with 15 bases separating them. The CDR3 spells CASSPDPIGGYTF. The CDR3 DNA follows: TGTGCCAGCAGCCCTGACCCAATCGGGGGCTACACCTTC.

The J gene is TRBJ2-3, the V gene TRBV11-2; TRBD2 aligns across 7 bases. V was pared by 1 base and J by 6 bases, with 7 bases of the junction left unmatched. The CDR3 spans 15 residues. From germline, CDR1 is SGHAT and CDR2 FQNNGV. The CDR3 sequence: CASSLGLAAGDTQYF. DNA for the CDR3: TGTGCCAGCAGCTTAGGTCTAGCGGCGGGGGATACGCAGTATTTT.

V gene TRBV19 combines with J gene TRBJ2-2; D is unclear. The germline V gene has CDR1 LNHDA and CDR2 SQIVND (reference sequence). This CDR3 is built from 16 residues. V lost 1 base and J lost 5, with 14 bases in between. The CDR3 DNA reads as TGTGCCAGTAGTATAGGGAAGGTTCTGGATACCGGGGAGCTGTTTTTT. This sequence encodes CASSIGKVLDTGELFF.

This clone occurred once. Different DNA sequences within this sample yield the same CDR3. The chain recombines TRBV4-3 with TRBJ1-2; perhaps TRBD1 as D (5 bases). The CDR3 spans 14 residues. V was clipped by 0 bases and J by 4 bases, with 9 bases between them. Germline V gene data show CDR1 as LGHNA and CDR2 as YSLEER. The CDR3 region has the DNA TGCGCCAGCAGCCAAGATCGAGGGGCCTATGGCTACACCTTC. Amino acid sequence: CASSQDRGAYGYTF.

The gene calls are TRBV10-3 and TRBJ1-1; D gene unclear. This CDR3 comprises 14 residues. Trimming pared 2 bases from V and 1 base from J, leaving 8 bases between. Germline CDR1 reads ENHRY; CDR2 reads SYGVKD. The CDR3 nucleotides are TGTGCCATCAGTGAGGCCAACAAGAACACTGAAGCTTTCTTT. Its protein product is CAISEANKNTEAFF.

This chain uses TRBV10-1 with TRBJ1-1; perhaps TRBD1 as D (5 bases). Trimming removed 6 bases at V and 0 bases at J, with 23 bases between. The CDR3 is 18 residues long. Germline V gene sequence: CDR1 WNHNN, CDR2 SYGVQD (reference sequence). Written as DNA, the CDR3 is TGCGCCAGCAGCCCCGCAGGGCTGGCCGGCGGAATGAACACTGAAGCTTTCTTT. This codes for CASSPAGLAGGMNTEAFF.

As to this clone: At the DNA level, this CDR3 is encoded by other sequences in the same sample as well. The chain links TRBV11-3 to TRBJ2-5, with 8 bases identical to TRBD1. V lost 1 base to trimming and J lost 2 bases; unmatched junction nucleotides: 0. Germline V gene lookup returns CDR1 SGHNT and CDR2 YENEEA. The CDR3 has 14 amino acids. CDR3 sequence reads: CASSLGQGQETQYF. The CDR3 bases are TGTGCCAGCAGCTTAGGACAGGGGCAAGAGACCCAGTACTTC. The whole variable domain, remainder taken from reference TRBV11-3 and TRBJ2-5, is EAGVVQSPRYKIIEKKQPVAFWCNPISGHNTLYWYLQNLGQGPELLIRYENEEAVDDSQLPKDRFSAERLKGVDSTLKIQPAELGDSAVYLCASSLGQGQETQYFGPGTRLLVL.

V usage is TRBV10-3 and J usage is TRBJ2-7, with 11 bases lining up with TRBD1. There are 14 residues in the CDR3. The ends lost 4 bases at V and 3 bases at J; junction bases unmatched: 2. Germline-derived CDR1 and CDR2 are ENHRY and SYGVKD. This chain's CDR3 is CAISAGTGGYEQYF. Here the CDR3 DNA reads TGTGCCATCAGTGCCGGGACAGGGGGCTACGAGCAGTACTTC.

This sequence joins TRBV15 and TRBJ2-7, with 9 bases identical to TRBD1. V lost 4 bases and J lost 6; bases outside the gene matches: 7. This CDR3 region has 14 residues. Looked up from germline, CDR1 is LNHNV and CDR2 is YYDKDF (reference sequence). CDR3 nucleotides: TGTGCCACCAGCAAAGGGGACAGGGATGCCGAGCAGTACTTC. Its protein is CATSKGDRDAEQYF.

The chain uses TRBV4-1 and TRBJ2-1; D is possibly TRBD2 (6 bases). With 5 bases removed from V and 2 bases from J, the gap between germline ends came to 10 bases. The CDR3 has 14 residues. In germline, CDR1 is MGHRA, CDR2 YSYEKL. The CDR3 DNA sequence: TGCGCCAGCAGCGCGGGACTGACCTACAATGAGCAGTTCTTC. This sequence encodes CASSAGLTYNEQFF.

The table lists this clone with a count of one. The genes are TRBV13 and TRBJ2-1; 8 bases match TRBD2. Germline V gene sequence: CDR1 PRHDT, CDR2 FYEKMQ (reference sequence). Trimming at V came to 0 bases and at J to 0 bases, leaving 10 bases not matched to a gene. The CDR3 loop spans 19 amino acids. The CDR3 sequence is CASSLGIGGRFSSYNEQFF. The DNA of the CDR3 is TGTGCCAGCAGCTTAGGCATCGGCGGGAGGTTCAGCTCCTACAATGAGCAGTTCTTC.